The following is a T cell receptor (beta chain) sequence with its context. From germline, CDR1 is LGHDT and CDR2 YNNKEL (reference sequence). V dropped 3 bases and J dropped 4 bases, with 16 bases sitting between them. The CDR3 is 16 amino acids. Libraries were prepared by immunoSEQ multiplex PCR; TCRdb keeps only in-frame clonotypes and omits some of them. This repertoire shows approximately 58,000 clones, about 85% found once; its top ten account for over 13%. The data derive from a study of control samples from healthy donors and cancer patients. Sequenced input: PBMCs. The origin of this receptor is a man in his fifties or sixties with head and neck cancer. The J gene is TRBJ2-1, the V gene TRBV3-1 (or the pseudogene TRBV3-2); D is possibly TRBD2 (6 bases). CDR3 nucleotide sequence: TGTGCCAGCAGCCAGAGGGACTCCAACCCTTACAATGAGCAGTTCTTC. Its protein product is CASSQRDSNPYNEQFF.